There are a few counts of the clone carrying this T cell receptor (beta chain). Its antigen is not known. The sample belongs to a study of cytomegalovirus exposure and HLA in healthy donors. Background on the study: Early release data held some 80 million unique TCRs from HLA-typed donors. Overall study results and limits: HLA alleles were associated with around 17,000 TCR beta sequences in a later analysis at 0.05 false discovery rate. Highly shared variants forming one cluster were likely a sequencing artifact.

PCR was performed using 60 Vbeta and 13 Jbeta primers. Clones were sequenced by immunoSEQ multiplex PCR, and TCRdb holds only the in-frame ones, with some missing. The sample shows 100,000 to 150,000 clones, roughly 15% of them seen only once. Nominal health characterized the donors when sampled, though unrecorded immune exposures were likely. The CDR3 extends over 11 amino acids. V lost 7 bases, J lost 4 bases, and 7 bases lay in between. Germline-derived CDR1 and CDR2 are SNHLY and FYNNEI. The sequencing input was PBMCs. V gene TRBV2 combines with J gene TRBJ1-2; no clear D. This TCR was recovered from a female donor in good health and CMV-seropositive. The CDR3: CASKLGYGYTF. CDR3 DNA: TGTGCCAGCAAACTAGGCTATGGCTACACCTTC. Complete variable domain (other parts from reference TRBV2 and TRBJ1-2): EPEVTQTPSHQVTQMGQEVILRCVPISNHLYFYWYRQILGQKVEFLVSFYNNEISEKSEIFDDQFSVERPDGSNFTLKIRSTKLEDSAMYFCASKLGYGYTFGSGTRLTVV.